The 12 T cell receptor beta chains below all came from one sample that was sequenced in a study of blood T cell repertoires in COVID-19. Sequencing was performed with immunoSEQ multiplex PCR; in TCRdb, only in-frame clones are kept and a portion is missing. Counted here are approximately 83,000 clones, around four fifths occurring once; the ten biggest clones make up nearly 3.5%. Sequenced input: peripheral blood. The receptor source for this set is a man aged 45-65 years with acute or convalescent COVID-19.

This clone was detected only once. At the DNA level, this CDR3 is encoded by other sequences in the same sample as well. This rearrangement joins TRBV4-3 to TRBJ2-3, with D possibly matching TRBD2 (5 bases). The germline V gene has CDR1 LGHNA and CDR2 YSLEER. V lost 1 base and J lost 0, with 8 bases in between. The CDR3 contains 15 residues. DNA for the CDR3: TGCGCCAGCAGCCAAGGTACGGGGAGCACAGATACGCAGTATTTT. Translated, it gives CASSQGTGSTDTQYF.

This chain connects TRBV9 to TRBJ2-7; 11 bases line up with TRBD2. The CDR3 loop spans 18 amino acids. V dropped 0 bases and J dropped 0; count of bases not matched to a gene: 8. Germline V CDR1 and CDR2: SGDLS, YYNGEE. This chain's CDR3 is CASSVGPGTSGSSYEQYF. CDR3 nucleotide sequence: TGTGCCAGCAGCGTAGGGCCCGGGACTAGCGGTAGCTCCTACGAGCAGTACTTC.

The chain has TRBV2 and TRBJ2-7; D gene ambiguous. CDR1 is SNHLY, CDR2 FYNNEI, per germline. Trimming removed 0 bases from V and 1 base from J, with 10 bases in between. The length of the CDR3 is 15 residues. The CDR3, as DNA: TGTGCCAGCAGTGAAGCGCACTCTTATTCCTACGAGCAGTACTTC. It encodes CASSEAHSYSYEQYF.

The V call is TRBV19, the J call TRBJ2-4; maybe TRBD1 (5 bases). Per the germline V gene, CDR1 is LNHDA and CDR2 is SQIVND (reference sequence). This CDR3 has 15 amino acids. Trimming took 3 bases from V and 5 from J, leaving 14 bases between them. In DNA, the CDR3 is TGTGCCAGTAGTATGACAGCTTCCCCCCAAAACATTCAGTACTTC. It translates to CASSMTASPQNIQYF.

The DNA of the CDR3 is TGTGCCAGCAGTTACTCGTTCGGAGCAGGGGGCTACGAGCAGTACTTC. Translated: CASSYSFGAGGYEQYF. V gene TRBV6-5 combines with J gene TRBJ2-7, with 7 bases aligning to TRBD1. The V gene's germline CDR1 is MNHEY and CDR2 SVGAGI. This CDR3 spans 16 amino acids. Losses at the gene ends were 0 bases for V and 3 bases for J; bases not matched to a gene: 8.

This chain connects TRBV7-2 to TRBJ2-3; D possibly corresponds to TRBD2 (6 bases). Trimming removed 1 base at V and 0 bases at J, with 11 bases between. Germline CDR1 reads SGHTA; CDR2 reads FQGNSA. This CDR3 has 16 amino acids. This CDR3 reads CASSLDYAGSTDTQYF. CDR3 coding DNA: TGTGCCAGCAGCTTAGACTATGCGGGGAGCACAGATACGCAGTATTTT.

The chain carries TRBV18 and TRBJ2-5, with D maybe TRBD2 (5 bases). The CDR3 contains 14 residues. Trimming left V 3 bases short and J 5 bases short, with 13 bases between. Germline CDR1 is KGHSH and CDR2 is LQKENI. The CDR3, as DNA: TGTGCCAGCTCACCCCGGGGAACGTCCGAGACCCAGTACTTC. As protein: CASSPRGTSETQYF.

V usage is TRBV20-1 and J usage is TRBJ1-2; D possibly corresponds to TRBD1 (5 bases). Germline V gene sequence: CDR1 DFQATT, CDR2 SNEGSKA (reference sequence). CDR3 length equals 11 residues. The V gene lost 6 bases and the J gene lost 8 bases, with 13 bases spanning the gap. CDR3 loop: CSAARGEGYTF. The DNA of the CDR3 is TGCAGTGCCGCCCGGGGGGAAGGCTACACCTTC.

The V and J genes are TRBV30 and TRBJ2-3, with 8 bases identical to TRBD2. With V trimmed by 0 bases and J by 2 bases, 4 bases remained unmatched. Germline values: CDR1 GTSNPN, CDR2 SVGIG (reference sequence). The CDR3 covers 15 residues. The CDR3 DNA reads TGTGCCTGGAGTGTAGTCGGGGGGGCCACAGATACGCAGTATTTT. This translates into CAWSVVGGATDTQYF.

The CDR3, as DNA: TGTGCCAGCAGCTTGGGGACAGGGGGCTCAGCTTTCTTT. It codes for CASSLGTGGSAFF. The rearrangement joins TRBV7-9 to TRBJ1-1, with TRBD1 matching 12 bases. This CDR3 is built from 13 residues. CDR1 and CDR2 (germline): SEHNR, FQNEAQ (reference sequence). Trimming at V came to 3 bases and at J to 10 bases, leaving 3 bases not matched to a gene.

The V gene is TRBV21-1, the J gene TRBJ2-7; the listed D gene, TRBD1, was not tested against the DNA. TRBV21-1 is a known pseudogene. The CDR3 has 15 residues. The DNA for the CDR3 is TGTGCCAGCAGCAAAGGCGGGACAGGTACCCACGAGCAGTACTTC. Translated: CASSKGGTGTHEQYF.

This chain joins TRBV5-1 and TRBJ1-1, with D hard to call. Trimming left V 2 bases short and J 7 bases short, with 15 bases between. The CDR3 length is 14 residues. CDR1 and CDR2 from the germline V gene are SGHRS and YFSETQ. The CDR3 DNA reads TGCGCCAGCAGCTTTGATCTCGAGCGGGATGAAGCTTTCTTT. It yields the protein CASSFDLERDEAFF.